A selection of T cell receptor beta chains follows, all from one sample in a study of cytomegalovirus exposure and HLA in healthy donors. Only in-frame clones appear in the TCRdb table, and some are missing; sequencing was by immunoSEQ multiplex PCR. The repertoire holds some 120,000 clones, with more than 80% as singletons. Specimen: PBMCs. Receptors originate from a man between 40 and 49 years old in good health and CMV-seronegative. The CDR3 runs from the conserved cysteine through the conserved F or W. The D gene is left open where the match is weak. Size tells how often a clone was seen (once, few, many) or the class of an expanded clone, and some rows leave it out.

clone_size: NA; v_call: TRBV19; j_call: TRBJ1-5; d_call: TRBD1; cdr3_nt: TGTGCCAGTAGTCACCTTGGACAGGGCGGCAATCAGCCCCAGCATTTT; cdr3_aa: CASSHLGQGGNQPQHF
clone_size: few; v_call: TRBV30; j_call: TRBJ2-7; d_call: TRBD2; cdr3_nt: TGTGCCTGGAGTGTAGGCGGGAGTTCCTACGAGCAGTACTTC; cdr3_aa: CAWSVGGSSYEQYF
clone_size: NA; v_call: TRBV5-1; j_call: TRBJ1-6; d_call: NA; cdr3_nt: TGCGCCAGCAGCTTGGCCGGTGGAGGGTCGGCGGATTCACCCCTCCACTTT; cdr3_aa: CASSLAGGGSADSPLHF
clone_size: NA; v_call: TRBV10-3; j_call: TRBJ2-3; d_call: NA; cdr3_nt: TGTGCCATCAGTGGGGCGGGGGCAGGGACAGATACGCAGTATTTT; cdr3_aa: CAISGAGAGTDTQYF
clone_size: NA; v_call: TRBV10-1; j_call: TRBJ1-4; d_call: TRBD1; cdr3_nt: TGCGCCAGCAGTTCCGGACAGGGGACTAATGAAAAACTGTTTTTT; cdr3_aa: CASSSGQGTNEKLFF
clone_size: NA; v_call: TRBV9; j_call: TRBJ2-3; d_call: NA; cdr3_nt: TGTGCCAGCAGCGTAATGGGGAGTACTTTCACAGATACGCAGTATTTT; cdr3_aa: CASSVMGSTFTDTQYF
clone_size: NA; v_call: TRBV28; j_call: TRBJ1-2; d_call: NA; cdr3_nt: TGTGCCAGCAGTCCGAGACAGATTGGCTACACCTTC; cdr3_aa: CASSPRQIGYTF
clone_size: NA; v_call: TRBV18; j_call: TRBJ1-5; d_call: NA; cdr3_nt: TGTGCCAGCAGTAACGGGAGGGACCAGCCCCAGCATTTT; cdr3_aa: CASSNGRDQPQHF
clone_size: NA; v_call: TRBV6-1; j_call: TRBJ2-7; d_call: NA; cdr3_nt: TGTGCCAGCAGTGGCCAGTACGAGCAGTACTTC; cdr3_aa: CASSGQYEQYF
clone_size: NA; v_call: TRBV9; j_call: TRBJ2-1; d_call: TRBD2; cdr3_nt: TGTGCCAGCAGCTATACTAGCGGGAGATCCTACAATGAGCAGTTCTTC; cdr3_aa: CASSYTSGRSYNEQFF
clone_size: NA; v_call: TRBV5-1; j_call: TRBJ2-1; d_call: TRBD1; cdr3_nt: TGCGCCAGCAGCCGTAAACAGGGGGCTGCAAATGAGCAGTTCTTC; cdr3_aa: CASSRKQGAANEQFF
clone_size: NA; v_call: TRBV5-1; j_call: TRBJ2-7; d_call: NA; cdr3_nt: TGCGCCAGCAGCCCCCAAGCGAAAAGCTCCTACGAGCAGTACTTC; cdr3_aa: CASSPQAKSSYEQYF
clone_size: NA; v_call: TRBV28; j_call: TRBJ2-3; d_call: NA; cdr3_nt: TGTGCCAGCAGTTCCCCTGGCAGGCTACTACCCGGGGAGAGCACAGATACGCAGTATTTT; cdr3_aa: CASSSPGRLLPGESTDTQYF
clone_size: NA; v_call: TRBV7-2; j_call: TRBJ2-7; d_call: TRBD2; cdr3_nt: TGTGCCAGCAGCTTGCGGACTAGCGGGGGTTCCGAGCAGTACTTC; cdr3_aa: CASSLRTSGGSEQYF
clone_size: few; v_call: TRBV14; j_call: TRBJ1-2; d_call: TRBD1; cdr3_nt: TGTGCCAGCAGCCAAGGTCTGGCGGGACAGGAAAACTATGGCTACACCTTC; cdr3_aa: CASSQGLAGQENYGYTF
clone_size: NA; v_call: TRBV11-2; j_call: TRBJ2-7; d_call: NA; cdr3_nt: TGTGCCAGCAGCTTAGGGTTAGTGAAAAAGCAGTACTTC; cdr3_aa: CASSLGLVKKQYF
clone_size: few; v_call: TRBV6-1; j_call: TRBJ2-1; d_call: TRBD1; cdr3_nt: TGTGCCAGCAGTGAAGCGGGACAGGGGCGAGATGAGCAGTTCTTC; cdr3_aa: CASSEAGQGRDEQFF
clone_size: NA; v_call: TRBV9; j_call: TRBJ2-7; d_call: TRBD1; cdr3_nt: TGTGCCAGCAGCGTAGTCTCGACAGGGGGCGAGCAGTACTTC; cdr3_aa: CASSVVSTGGEQYF
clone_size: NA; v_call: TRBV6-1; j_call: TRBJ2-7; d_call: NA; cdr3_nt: TGTGCCAGCAGCGTTGGGGGGGCGCAGTACGAGCAGTACTTC; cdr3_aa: CASSVGGAQYEQYF
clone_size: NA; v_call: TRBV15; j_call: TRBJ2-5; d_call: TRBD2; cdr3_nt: TGTGCCACCAGCAGAGCACTAGCGGGGGGGGTCCAGTACTTC; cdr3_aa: CATSRALAGGVQYF
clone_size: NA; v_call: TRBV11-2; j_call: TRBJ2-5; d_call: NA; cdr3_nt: TGTGCCAGCAGCTTAGCGGGGGGCCACGAGACCCAGTACTTC; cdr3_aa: CASSLAGGHETQYF
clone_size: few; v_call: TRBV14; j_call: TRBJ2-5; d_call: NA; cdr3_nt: TGTGCCAGCAGCCCAAGCGGAGAGACCCAGTACTTC; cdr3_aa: CASSPSGETQYF
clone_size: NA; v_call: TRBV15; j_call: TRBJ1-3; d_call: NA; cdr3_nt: TGTGCCACCAGCAATTTAGGGGGATCGGCTGGAAACACCATATATTTT; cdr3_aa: CATSNLGGSAGNTIYF
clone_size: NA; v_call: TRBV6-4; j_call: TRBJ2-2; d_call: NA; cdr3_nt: TGTGCCAGCAGTCCCGCGGGGCAACCCACCGGGGAGCTGTTTTTT; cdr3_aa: CASSPAGQPTGELFF
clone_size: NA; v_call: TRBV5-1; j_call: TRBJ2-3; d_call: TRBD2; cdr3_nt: TGCGCCAGCAGCCCCGGGAGGCTTACTAGCACAGATACGCAGTATTTT; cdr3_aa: CASSPGRLTSTDTQYF
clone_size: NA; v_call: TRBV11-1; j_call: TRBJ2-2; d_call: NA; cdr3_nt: TGTGCCAGCAGTTCAACTCAGGGCACCGGGGAGCTGTTTTTT; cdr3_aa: CASSSTQGTGELFF
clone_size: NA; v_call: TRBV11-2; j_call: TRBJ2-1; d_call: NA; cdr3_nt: TGTGCCAGCAGCTTAGGACAGCTCTCCTACAATGAGCAGTTCTTC; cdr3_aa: CASSLGQLSYNEQFF
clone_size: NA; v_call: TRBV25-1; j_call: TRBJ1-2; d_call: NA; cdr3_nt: TGTGCCAGCAGTCAAACAGGGCAATATGGCTACACCTTC; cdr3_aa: CASSQTGQYGYTF
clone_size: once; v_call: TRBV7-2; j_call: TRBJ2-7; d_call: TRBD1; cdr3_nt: TGTGCCAGCAGCCGGGGGACAGGGCTGGCCGAGCAGTACTTC; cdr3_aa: CASSRGTGLAEQYF
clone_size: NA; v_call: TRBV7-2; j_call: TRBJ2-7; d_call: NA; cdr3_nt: TGTGCCAGCAGCTTAGATGGGACTCAGTACTTC; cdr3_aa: CASSLDGTQYF
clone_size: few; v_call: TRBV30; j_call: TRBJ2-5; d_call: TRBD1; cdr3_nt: TGTGCCGGCGGACAGGGGGAGACCCAGTACTTC; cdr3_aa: CAGGQGETQYF
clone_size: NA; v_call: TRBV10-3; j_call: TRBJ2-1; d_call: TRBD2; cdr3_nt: TGTGCCATCAGTGAAGAACTAGCGGGGCCCAATGAGCAGTTCTTC; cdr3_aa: CAISEELAGPNEQFF
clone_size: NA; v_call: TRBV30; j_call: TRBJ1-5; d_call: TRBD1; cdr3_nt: TGTGCCTGGGGCCAGGGGGCGTTTAGTCAGCCCCAGCATTTT; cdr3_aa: CAWGQGAFSQPQHF
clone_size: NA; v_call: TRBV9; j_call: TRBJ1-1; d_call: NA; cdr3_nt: TGTGCCAGCAGCGAACCTTTTGAGACTGAAGCTTTCTTT; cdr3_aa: CASSEPFETEAFF
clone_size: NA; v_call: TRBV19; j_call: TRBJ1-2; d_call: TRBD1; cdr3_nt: TGTGCCAGTAGGAAACAGGGGGAGTATGGCTACACCTTC; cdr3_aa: CASRKQGEYGYTF
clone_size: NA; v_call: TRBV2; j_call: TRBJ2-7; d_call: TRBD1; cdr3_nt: TGTGCCAGCAGGGAGGACAGGTTCAGCTCCTACGAGCAGTACTTC; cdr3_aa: CASREDRFSSYEQYF
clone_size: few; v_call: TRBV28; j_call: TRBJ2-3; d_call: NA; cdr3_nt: TGTGCCAGCAGTTTTCGACAGGTGAGGACAGATACGCAGTATTTT; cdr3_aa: CASSFRQVRTDTQYF
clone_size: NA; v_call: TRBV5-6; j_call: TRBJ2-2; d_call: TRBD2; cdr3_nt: TGTGCCAGCAGCTTGGCCGGCGGGGGGAGGGCCGGGGAGCTGTTTTTT; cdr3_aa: CASSLAGGGRAGELFF
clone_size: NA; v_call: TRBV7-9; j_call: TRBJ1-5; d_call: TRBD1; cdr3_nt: TGTGCCAGCAGCTTGACAGGGGGCGATAGCAATCAGCCCCAGCATTTT; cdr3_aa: CASSLTGGDSNQPQHF
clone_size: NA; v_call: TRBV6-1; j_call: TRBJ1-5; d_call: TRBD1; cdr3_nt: TGTGCCAGCAATCCACAGGGGGGCGGACTGGCCCAGCATTTT; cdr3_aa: CASNPQGGGLAQHF
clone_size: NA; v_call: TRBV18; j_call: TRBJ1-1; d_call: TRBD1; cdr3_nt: TGTGCCAGCTCACCAGACGGGACAGGTGAAGCTTTCTTT; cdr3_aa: CASSPDGTGEAFF
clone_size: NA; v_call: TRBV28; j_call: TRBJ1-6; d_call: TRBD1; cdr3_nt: TGTGCCAGCAGTCCCTCAGGGGGCGCGGGGGGGCCCCTCCACTTT; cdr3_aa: CASSPSGGAGGPLHF
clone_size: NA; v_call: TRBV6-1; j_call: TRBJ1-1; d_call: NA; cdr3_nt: TGTGCCAGCAGTCCTTCATGGGCGGGGGGCACTGAAGCTTTCTTT; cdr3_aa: CASSPSWAGGTEAFF
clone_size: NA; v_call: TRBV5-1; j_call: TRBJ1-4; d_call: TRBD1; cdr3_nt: TGCGCCAGCAGCTTTGAATCTGGACAGGCTGAAAAACTGTTTTTT; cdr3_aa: CASSFESGQAEKLFF
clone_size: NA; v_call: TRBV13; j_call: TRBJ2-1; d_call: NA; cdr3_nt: TGTGCCAGCAGCCCTAGGGCTAGCGATCGTGAGCAGTTCTTC; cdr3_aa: CASSPRASDREQFF
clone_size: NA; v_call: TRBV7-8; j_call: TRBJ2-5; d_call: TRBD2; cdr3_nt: TGTGCCAGCAGCGCACTATCCGGGCGTGCGGGGGAACAAGAGACCCAGTACTTC; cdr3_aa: CASSALSGRAGEQETQYF
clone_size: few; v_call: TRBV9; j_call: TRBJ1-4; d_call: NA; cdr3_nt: TGTGCCAGCAGCGCGACTGCCACTAATGAAAAACTGTTTTTT; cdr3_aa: CASSATATNEKLFF